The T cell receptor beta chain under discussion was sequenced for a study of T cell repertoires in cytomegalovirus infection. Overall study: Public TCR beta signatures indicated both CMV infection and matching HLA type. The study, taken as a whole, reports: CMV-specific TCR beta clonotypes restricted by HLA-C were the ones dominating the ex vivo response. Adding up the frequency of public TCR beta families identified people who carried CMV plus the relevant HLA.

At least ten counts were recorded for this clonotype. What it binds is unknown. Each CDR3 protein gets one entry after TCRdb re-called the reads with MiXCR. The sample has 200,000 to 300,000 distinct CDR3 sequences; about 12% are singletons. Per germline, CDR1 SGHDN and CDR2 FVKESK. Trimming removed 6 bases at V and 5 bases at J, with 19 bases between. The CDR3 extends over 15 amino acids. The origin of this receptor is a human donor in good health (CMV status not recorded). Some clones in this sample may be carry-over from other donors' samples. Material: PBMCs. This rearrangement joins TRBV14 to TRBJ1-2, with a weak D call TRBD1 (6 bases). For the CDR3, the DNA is TGTGCCAGCAGTCCCGGACAGAGCATGACATATGGCTACACCTTC. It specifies CASSPGQSMTYGYTF.